The rows below give T cell receptor beta chains drawn from one sample of a study of blood T cell repertoires in COVID-19. Some clones are missing from TCRdb's copy, which holds only in-frame ones; the method was immunoSEQ multiplex PCR. The sample consists of 110,000 to 150,000 clones, around 76% of them appearing once. Source material: peripheral blood. These receptors came from a man between 60 and 75 years old with acute or convalescent COVID-19. The CDR3 runs from the conserved cysteine through the conserved F or W. Fields, in order: clone size, CDR3 length, V gene, D gene, J gene, CDR3 DNA, CDR3 protein. D genes are given only for firm matches. Where a row states a size, it is once, few, many or the class of an expanded clone; other rows omit it.

>-|15|TRBV18|-|TRBJ2-7
TGTGCCAGCTCACCCGGGACTGAAAGCTCCTACGAGCAGTACTTC
CASSPGTESSYEQYF
>-|16|TRBV3-1/TRBV3-2|-|TRBJ2-4
TGTGCCAGCAGCCAAGATCTTGTCCAGGCCAAAAACATTCAGTACTTC
CASSQDLVQAKNIQYF
>-|18|TRBV21-1|-|TRBJ2-7
TGTGCCAGCAGCAAGGGACTAGCGGGAGGGTTCGGGGGATCCGAGCAGTACTTC
CASSKGLAGGFGGSEQYF
>-|13|TRBV27|-|TRBJ2-3
TGTGCCAGCAGTTTTGCGAGCACAGATACGCAGTATTTT
CASSFASTDTQYF
>-|11|TRBV12-3/TRBV12-4|-|TRBJ2-4
TGTGCCAGCACGGGGTCGTACATTCAGTACTTC
CASTGSYIQYF
>-|13|TRBV5-1|-|TRBJ2-1
TGCGCCAGCACAGGCGGGACCTACAATGAGCAGTTCTTC
CASTGGTYNEQFF
>-|18|TRBV14|-|TRBJ2-7
TGTGCCAGCAGCCAAGACACTCGTTTTCAGGGGGGAAGGAACGAGCAGTACTTC
CASSQDTRFQGGRNEQYF
>-|17|TRBV6-2/TRBV6-3|-|TRBJ1-5
TGTGCCAGCAGTTACGGGAGCGTGAACAGAGCAAATCAGCCCCAGCATTTT
CASSYGSVNRANQPQHF
>-|14|TRBV19|TRBD2|TRBJ2-1
TGTGCCAGTAGAACTAGCGGGAGCAAACATGAGCAGTTCTTC
CASRTSGSKHEQFF
>-|15|TRBV5-1|TRBD2|TRBJ2-7
TGCGCCAGCAGCTTGGCCGGGGGGGAGCGCTACGAGCAGTACTTC
CASSLAGGERYEQYF
>-|13|TRBV5-5|-|TRBJ2-5
TGTGCCAGCAGCTTGGAAAACAGAGAGACCCAGTACTTC
CASSLENRETQYF
>-|14|TRBV19|TRBD1|TRBJ2-7
TGTGCCAGTAGTATCCTGGGACAGAACTACGAGCAGTACTTC
CASSILGQNYEQYF
>once|12|TRBV29-1|-|TRBJ1-1
TGCAGCGTTGCCGGGTTTGACACTGAAGCTTTCTTT
CSVAGFDTEAFF
>few|13|TRBV5-8|-|TRBJ1-1
TGTGCCAGCAGCTTGGAAGCGAACACTGAAGCTTTCTTT
CASSLEANTEAFF
>many|14|TRBV28|-|TRBJ1-6
TGTGCCAGCAGTTTAGTCAGGGGAAGGGCACCCCTCCACTTT
CASSLVRGRAPLHF
>many|15|TRBV5-1|-|TRBJ1-6
TGCGCCAGCAGCGCCCTCGGGGGAGGGAATTCACCCCTCCACTTT
CASSALGGGNSPLHF
>-|16|TRBV4-2|TRBD1|TRBJ2-5
TGTGCCAGCAGCCAAGACGCGGTCAGGGGGCGAGAGACCCAGTACTTC
CASSQDAVRGRETQYF
>-|14|TRBV24-1|-|TRBJ2-1
TGTGCCACCAGCGGACAAGGGGCGAGGAATGAGCAGTTCTTC
CATSGQGARNEQFF
>-|15|TRBV19|-|TRBJ2-7
TGTGCCAGTAGTATACAGATGGGGCCGCCCTACGAGCAGTACTTC
CASSIQMGPPYEQYF
>-|15|TRBV6-6|-|TRBJ1-2
TGTGCCAGCAGTTCCCCCCAGGGGACAACCTATGGCTACACCTTC
CASSSPQGTTYGYTF